In its sample, the clone carrying this T cell receptor beta chain was seen many times. Its antigen is as yet unknown. The unsorted libraries were generated from a total of 2 million PBMCs, which had been stored in RNAlater at -80 C. The data originate from a study of neurological immune-mediated disorders. Regarding the study as a whole: Across subjects, no CDR3 amino acid sequence appeared in expanded clones of more than one subject, a finding that suggested private repertoires in all groups.

This CDR3 has 15 amino acids. V was trimmed by 3 bases and J by 2 bases, leaving 11 bases between them. CDR1 KGHSH and CDR2 LQKENI come from the germline V gene. TCRdb reprocessed the 5' RACE reads with MiXCR, giving one entry per CDR3 protein. Counted here are about 24,000 distinct CDR3 sequences, about an eighth occurring once; the ten biggest clones make up roughly 17%. Sequenced: PBMCs. The chain carries TRBV18 and TRBJ2-1; a weak D match, TRBD1 (6 bases). The clonotype was recovered from a woman aged 35 to 49 with HTLV-1-associated myelopathy (HAM/TSP). The CDR3 loop is CASSPGQYTYNEQFF. Written as DNA, the CDR3 is TGTGCCAGCTCACCTGGACAGTACACCTACAATGAGCAGTTCTTC.